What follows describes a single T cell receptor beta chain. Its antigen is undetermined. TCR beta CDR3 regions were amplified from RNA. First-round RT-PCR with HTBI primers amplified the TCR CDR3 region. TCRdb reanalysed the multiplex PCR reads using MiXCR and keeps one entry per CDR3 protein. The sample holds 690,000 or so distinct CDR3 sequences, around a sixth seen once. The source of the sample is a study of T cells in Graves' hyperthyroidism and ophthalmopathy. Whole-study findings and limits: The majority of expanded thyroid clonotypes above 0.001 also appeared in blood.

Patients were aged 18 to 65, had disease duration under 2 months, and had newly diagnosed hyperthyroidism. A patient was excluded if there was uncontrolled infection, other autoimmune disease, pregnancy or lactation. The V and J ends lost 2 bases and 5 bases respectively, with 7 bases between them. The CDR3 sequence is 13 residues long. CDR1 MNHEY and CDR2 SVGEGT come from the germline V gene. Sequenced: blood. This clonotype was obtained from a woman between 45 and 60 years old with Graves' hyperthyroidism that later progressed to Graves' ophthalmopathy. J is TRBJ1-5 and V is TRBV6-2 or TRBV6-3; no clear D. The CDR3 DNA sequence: TGTGCCAGCAGTTACAGTCCCGATCAGCCCCAGCATTTT. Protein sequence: CASSYSPDQPQHF.